This T cell receptor (beta chain) was obtained from a study of T-cell memory formation after mild COVID-19. This clonotype was seen at least ten times. TCRdb passed the 5' RACE reads through MiXCR, listing each CDR3 protein once. The sample includes fewer than 700,000 distinct CDR3 sequences, roughly 18% of them seen just once. The sequencing input was PBMCs or a T cell subset sorted from them (not recorded which). This sequence originates from an adult woman who had mild COVID-19 (a few samples of this study predate the infection). Cell type and time point are not known.

The CDR3 DNA follows: TGCAGCGTTGTGGGGGGCGGCGAAACAAGCTCCTACAATGAGCAGTTCTTC. Translating gives CSVVGGGETSSYNEQFF. This rearrangement joins TRBV29-1 to TRBJ2-1; D tentatively fits TRBD1 or TRBD2 (6 bases each). V was shortened by 4 bases and J by 0 bases, with 19 bases between the two germline ends. The CDR3 is 17 amino acids. CDR1 and CDR2 from the germline V gene are SQVTM and ANQGSEA.